Following are 14 T cell receptor beta chains from one sample sequenced in a study of human T cells and chemical hapten exposure. TCRdb reanalysed the RACE reads using MiXCR and keeps one entry per CDR3 protein. The sample lists 80,000 to 95,000 distinct CDR3 sequences; 9.6% were seen once. The time point is: pre-sensitization, week 0. Indicated treatment: therapeutic diphenylcyclopropenone sensitization with weekly scalp DPC. The material sequenced was whole blood, taken in connection with sensitization to the hapten diphenylcyclopropenone (DPC). The receptor set was obtained from a woman aged 40 to 55 with alopecia areata. Some clones in this sample may be carry-over from other donors' samples.

There are many counts of this clonotype. J is TRBJ2-4 and V is TRBV7-2; D is possibly TRBD1 or TRBD2 (5 bases each). V dropped 5 bases and J dropped 2 bases, with 19 bases sitting between them. Germline V gives CDR1 SGHTA, CDR2 FQGNSA. This CDR3 has 17 amino acids. The CDR3 DNA is TGTGCCAGCAGCCTGCGTTGGGACCCCCTGACCAAAAACATTCAGTACTTC. Translating gives CASSLRWDPLTKNIQYF.

This clonotype has only a few counts. V is TRBV6-4 and J is TRBJ2-2; perhaps TRBD2 as D (6 bases). Germline V gives CDR1 MRHNA, CDR2 SNTAGT. The CDR3 contains 14 residues. The V end was cut by 8 bases, the J end by 2 bases, with 12 bases between. Written as DNA, the CDR3 is TGTGCCAGCCCCGACGGGGGAAACACCGGGGAGCTGTTTTTT. It codes for CASPDGGNTGELFF.

Only a few counts were recorded for this clonotype. The rearrangement joins TRBV4-3 to TRBJ2-1; 8 nucleotides line up with TRBD2. The V segment lost 1 base and the J segment 10 bases; nucleotides outside the gene matches: 15. The CDR3 covers 17 residues. Germline values: CDR1 LGHNA, CDR2 YSLEER. This CDR3 reads CASSQAIGSGTLGEQFF. The CDR3 DNA reads TGCGCCAGCAGCCAAGCGATCGGTAGCGGGACTTTGGGGGAGCAGTTCTTC.

V and J are TRBV30 and TRBJ2-7; TRBD2 agrees at 8 bases. The ends lost 3 bases at V and 3 bases at J; junction bases unmatched: 4. Germline values: CDR1 GTSNPN, CDR2 SVGIG (reference sequence). The CDR3 has 13 residues. Here the CDR3 reads CAWSVSGGYEQYF. CDR3 nucleotide sequence: TGTGCCTGGAGCGTCAGCGGGGGCTACGAGCAGTACTTC.

Ten or more counts support this clonotype. This chain joins TRBV12-3 or TRBV12-4 and TRBJ2-7; D remains unclear. Between the trimmed V and J ends, which lost 6 bases and 3 bases, there was a span of 15 bases. There are 14 residues in the CDR3. The CDR3 loop reads CASRGPPFLYEQYF. CDR3 in DNA: TGTGCCAGCAGAGGACCCCCCTTTCTCTACGAGCAGTACTTC.

The V gene is TRBV2, the J gene TRBJ2-7; perhaps TRBD2 as D (6 bases). Germline V CDR1 and CDR2: SNHLY, FYNNEI. Between the trimmed V and J ends, which lost 6 bases and 2 bases, there was a span of 11 bases. The CDR3 is made up of 13 amino acids. The CDR3 spells CASRHSGAYEQYF. The CDR3 coding sequence is TGTGCCAGCAGACACTCGGGAGCCTACGAGCAGTACTTC.

This clonotype was counted at least ten times. This chain joins TRBV4-3 and TRBJ2-4, with D perhaps being TRBD1 or TRBD2 (6 bases each). Germline CDR1 is LGHNA and CDR2 is YSLEER. This CDR3 comprises 14 residues. The germline V and J ends were trimmed by 0 bases and 9 bases, with 12 bases remaining between them. This CDR3 reads CASSQDTGATIQYF. Written as DNA, the CDR3 is TGCGCCAGCAGCCAAGATACGGGGGCGACCATTCAGTACTTC.

This clonotype has at least ten counts. The V and J genes are TRBV20-1 and TRBJ2-4; 12 nucleotides agree with TRBD2. V gave up 3 bases and J gave up 7 bases; unmatched junction bases: 13. The CDR3 consists of 17 residues. CDR1 and CDR2 (germline): DFQATT, SNEGSKA (reference sequence). The CDR3 sequence: CSASKTSGGGFGNIQYF. Written as DNA, the CDR3 is TGCAGTGCTAGTAAGACTAGCGGGGGAGGTTTTGGGAACATTCAGTACTTC.

This clonotype was counted many times. The chain is built from TRBV10-3 and TRBJ2-1; 10 bases map to TRBD2. V shed 6 bases, J shed 7 bases, and the junction held 9 bases outside the gene matches. The CDR3 totals 15 residues. The germline CDR1 and CDR2 sequences are ENHRY and SYGVKD. This CDR3 reads CAISALAGDSNEQFF. As DNA, the CDR3 is TGTGCCATCAGCGCTCTAGCGGGGGACAGTAATGAGCAGTTCTTC.

This clonotype has a count of ten or more. CDR3 nucleotides: TGTGCCAGCAGTCCAGGGACAACGAACACCGGGGAGCTGTTTTTT. This codes for CASSPGTTNTGELFF. V gene TRBV12-3 or TRBV12-4 combines with J gene TRBJ2-2; perhaps TRBD1 as D (6 bases). This CDR3 comprises 15 residues. V gave up 5 bases and J gave up 0 bases, with 10 bases separating them.

This clonotype has at least ten counts. The chain links TRBV20-1 to TRBJ1-3, with TRBD1 as a possible D gene (5 bases). Germline assignment: CDR1 DFQATT and CDR2 SNEGSKA (reference sequence). There are 15 residues in the CDR3. The V and J ends lost 6 bases and 1 base respectively, with 16 bases between them. The CDR3: CSAFRASGSGNTIYF. In DNA, the CDR3 is TGCAGTGCCTTCAGGGCGTCGGGGTCTGGAAACACCATATATTTT.

This clonotype was seen ten or more times. This sequence joins TRBV6-1 and TRBJ1-4; a weak D match, TRBD1 (5 bases). V shed 4 bases and J shed 10 bases, with 7 bases lying between them. The germline CDR1 and CDR2 sequences are MNHNS and SASEGT. CDR3 length: 11 residues. CDR3 coding DNA: TGTGCCAGCAGTGGGGACTTAAAACTGTTTTTT. This gives the protein CASSGDLKLFF.

This clonotype occurred a few times. The chain couples TRBV2 to TRBJ2-6, with D unresolved. CDR1 and CDR2 (germline): SNHLY, FYNNEI. V lost 1 base and J 3 bases, leaving 13 bases between the germline ends. The CDR3 spans 17 residues. As DNA, the CDR3 is TGTGCCAGCAGTGAAGGTGTAGGGCTTGGTGGGGCCAACGTCCTGACTTTC. Protein sequence: CASSEGVGLGGANVLTF. The full variable domain, its missing parts supplied by reference TRBV2 and TRBJ2-6, is EPEVTQTPSHQVTQMGQEVILRCVPISNHLYFYWYRQILGQKVEFLVSFYNNEISEKSEIFDDQFSVERPDGSNFTLKIRSTKLEDSAMYFCASSEGVGLGGANVLTFGAGSRLTVL.

The chain recombines TRBV27 with TRBJ2-1, with TRBD1 matching over 8 bases. CDR3 length: 14 amino acids. The germline V gene encodes CDR1 MNHEY and CDR2 SMNVEV (reference sequence). V dropped 3 bases and J dropped 9; count of bases not matched to a gene: 7. CDR3 nucleotide sequence: TGTGCCAGCAGTTTGGCCAGGGGGCGAGGTGAGCAGTTCTTC. This translates into CASSLARGRGEQFF.